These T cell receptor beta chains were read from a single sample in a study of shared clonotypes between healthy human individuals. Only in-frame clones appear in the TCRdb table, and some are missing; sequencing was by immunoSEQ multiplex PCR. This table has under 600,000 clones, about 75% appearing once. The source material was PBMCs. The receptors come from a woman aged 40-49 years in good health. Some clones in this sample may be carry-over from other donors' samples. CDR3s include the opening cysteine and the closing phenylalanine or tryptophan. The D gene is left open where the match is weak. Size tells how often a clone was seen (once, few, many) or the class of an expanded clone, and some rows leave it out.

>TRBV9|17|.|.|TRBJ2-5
CASSVGVAHQGGETQYF
TGTGCCAGCAGCGTAGGGGTAGCGCACCAAGGTGGAGAGACCCAGTACTTC
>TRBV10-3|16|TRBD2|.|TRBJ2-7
CAISGLAGGPRNEQYF
TGTGCCATCAGTGGACTAGCGGGAGGGCCCAGAAACGAGCAGTACTTC
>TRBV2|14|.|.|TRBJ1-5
CASSESYSNQPQHF
TGTGCCAGCAGTGAATCGTATAGCAATCAGCCCCAGCATTTT
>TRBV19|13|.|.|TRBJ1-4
CASSISLNEKLFF
TGTGCCAGTAGTATATCTCTTAATGAAAAACTGTTTTTT
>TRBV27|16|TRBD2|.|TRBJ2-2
CASSPGLAGGTGELFF
TGTGCCAGCAGTCCCGGACTAGCGGGAGGAACCGGGGAGCTGTTTTTT
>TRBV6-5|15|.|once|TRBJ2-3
CASSPGPGRTDTQYF
TGTGCCAGCAGTCCTGGACCGGGGCGGACAGATACGCAGTATTTT
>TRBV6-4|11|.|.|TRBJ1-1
CASSEGTRAFF
TGTGCCAGCAGTGAGGGGACGAGAGCTTTCTTT
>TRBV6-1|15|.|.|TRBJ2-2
CASSVMDRNTGELFF
TGTGCCAGCAGTGTAATGGACAGAAACACCGGGGAGCTGTTTTTT
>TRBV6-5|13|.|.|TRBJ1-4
CASRRPFDEKLFF
TGTGCCAGCAGGCGGCCTTTTGATGAAAAACTGTTTTTT
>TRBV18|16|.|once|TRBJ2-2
CASSPNTMLNTGELFF
TGTGCCAGCTCACCAAACACAATGTTGAACACCGGGGAGCTGTTTTTT
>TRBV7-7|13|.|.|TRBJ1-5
CASSLVAGQPQHF
TGTGCTAGCAGCTTAGTGGCAGGGCAGCCCCAGCATTTT
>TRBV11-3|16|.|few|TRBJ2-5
CASSSVSGGLGETQYF
TGTGCCAGCAGCTCGGTATCCGGAGGGTTGGGAGAGACCCAGTACTTC
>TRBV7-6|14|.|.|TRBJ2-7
CASRIGTASYEQYF
TGTGCCAGCAGAATAGGGACGGCCTCCTACGAGCAGTACTTC
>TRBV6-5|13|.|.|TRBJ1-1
CATGPPMNTEAFF
TGTGCCACGGGACCTCCCATGAACACTGAAGCTTTCTTT
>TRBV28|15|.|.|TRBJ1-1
CASSLTDSLNTEAFF
TGTGCCAGCAGTTTGACGGACAGCCTGAACACTGAAGCTTTCTTT
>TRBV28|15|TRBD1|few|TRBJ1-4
CASSFPRQGDEKLFF
TGTGCCAGCAGTTTCCCCCGACAGGGAGACGAAAAACTGTTTTTT
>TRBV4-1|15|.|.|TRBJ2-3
CASSQGDSSTDTQYF
TGCGCCAGCAGCCAAGGAGACAGTAGCACAGATACGCAGTATTTT
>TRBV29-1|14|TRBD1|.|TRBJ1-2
CSVERQGLDYGYTF
TGCAGCGTTGAAAGACAGGGGCTCGACTATGGCTACACCTTC
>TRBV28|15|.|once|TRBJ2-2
CASSTPGRRTGELFF
TGTGCCAGCAGTACACCGGGACGGAGGACCGGGGAGCTGTTTTTT
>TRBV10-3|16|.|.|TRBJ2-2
CAISGSGTTNTGELFF
TGTGCCATCAGTGGGTCGGGGACCACGAACACCGGGGAGCTGTTTTTT
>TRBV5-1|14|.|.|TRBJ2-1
CASSLVLASNEQFF
TGCGCCAGCAGCTTGGTACTAGCTTCCAATGAGCAGTTCTTC
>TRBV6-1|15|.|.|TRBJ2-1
CASSELAESYNEQFF
TGTGCCAGCAGTGAATTGGCGGAATCCTACAATGAGCAGTTCTTC
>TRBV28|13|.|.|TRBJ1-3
CATMWGSGNTIYF
TGTGCCACGATGTGGGGGTCTGGAAACACCATATATTTT
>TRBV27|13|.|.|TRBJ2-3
CASSFGRTDTQYF
TGTGCCAGCAGTTTTGGGCGCACAGATACGCAGTATTTT
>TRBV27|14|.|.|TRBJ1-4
CASSLGRRGEKLFF
TGTGCCAGCAGTTTAGGTAGACGCGGTGAAAAACTGTTTTTT
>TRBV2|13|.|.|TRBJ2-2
CASHGPNTGELFF
TGTGCCAGCCATGGCCCAAACACCGGGGAGCTGTTTTTT
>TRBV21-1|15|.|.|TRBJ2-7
CASSGPGTVNYEQYF
TGTGCCAGCAGCGGTCCCGGGACAGTGAACTACGAGCAGTACTTC
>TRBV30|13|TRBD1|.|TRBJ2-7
CAWSEDRGREQYF
TGTGCCTGGAGTGAAGACAGGGGGAGGGAGCAGTACTTC
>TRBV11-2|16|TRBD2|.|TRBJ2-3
CASSLGAGAGTDTQYF
TGTGCCAGCAGCTTAGGAGCGGGGGCTGGCACAGATACGCAGTATTTT
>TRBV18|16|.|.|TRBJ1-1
CASSPGVTWRNTEAFF
TGTGCCAGCTCACCAGGGGTGACCTGGCGGAACACTGAAGCTTTCTTT
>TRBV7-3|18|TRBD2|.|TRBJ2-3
CASSPASGRKGGTDTQYF
TGTGCCAGCAGCCCGGCTAGCGGGAGAAAGGGGGGCACAGATACGCAGTATTTT
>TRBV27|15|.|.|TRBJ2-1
CASSPGAGLENEQFF
TGTGCCAGCAGCCCGGGCGCTGGGTTGGAAAATGAGCAGTTCTTC
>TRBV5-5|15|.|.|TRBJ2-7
CASSPRGGTPYEQYF
TGTGCCAGCAGCCCTCGAGGGGGGACGCCTTACGAGCAGTACTTC
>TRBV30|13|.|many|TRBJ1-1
CAWSSGGVTEAFF
TGTGCCTGGAGTAGCGGCGGGGTCACTGAAGCTTTCTTT
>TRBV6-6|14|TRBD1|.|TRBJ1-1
CASSVTGAGTEAFF
TGTGCCAGCAGTGTGACAGGGGCAGGCACTGAAGCTTTCTTT